This T cell receptor (beta chain) was observed in a study of cytomegalovirus exposure and HLA in healthy donors. Germline CDR1 MGHRA, CDR2 YSYEKL. V lost 0 bases and J lost 0; bases outside the gene matches: 8. The CDR3 contains 18 residues. General observations from the study: A missense variant in DCLRE1C was later tied to TCR beta V- and J-gene trimming.

60 Vbeta and 13 Jbeta primers were used in PCR. Repertoires were generated with immunoSEQ multiplex PCR, while TCRdb's copy carries only in-frame clones and drops some. The table lists 200,000 to 250,000 clones, over 65% of them singletons. Notes on this clone: What it binds is not known.

This sequence originates from a man aged 18 to 30 in good health and CMV-seronegative. The genes are TRBV4-1 and TRBJ2-5; 9 bases are a match to TRBD2. The sequenced sample consisted of PBMCs. Written as DNA, the CDR3 is TGCGCCAGCAGCCAAGATCATAGCGGGGGCTACGACCAAGAGACCCAGTACTTC. Protein product: CASSQDHSGGYDQETQYF.